The 24 T cell receptor beta chains below were found in one sample sequenced in a study of long-term antiretroviral therapy in people with HIV (dated by TCRdb to 2022 to 2024). The immunoSEQ hsTCRB v3.0 assay was used at survey level resolution to sequence the TRB variable region. TCRdb took this table from immuneACCESS and kept in-frame rearrangements with V and J called. Such tables lack part of the clones; where checked against another copy, unresolved V genes explain under half of the gap, and the rest is unexplained. For this sample the table gives roughly 27,000 clones, of which roughly 85% were detected only once. The top ten hold roughly 9% of the sample. Source: unsorted PBMCs, taken 2.3 years after starting antiretroviral therapy. The source is a man aged 40-50 years with HIV.

In this sample, this clone turned up once. The V gene is TRBV5-3, the J gene TRBJ2-1, with D maybe TRBD2 (6 bases). TRBV5-3 counts as an open reading frame of uncertain function. The CDR3 covers 14 residues. The germline V and J ends were trimmed by 0 bases and 9 bases, with 13 bases remaining between them. The CDR3 sequence is CARSLVGGDGEQFF. The CDR3 DNA reads as TGTGCCAGAAGCTTGGTAGGAGGGGATGGTGAGCAGTTCTTC.

The CDR3 bases are TGTGCCTGGACCATTGGGACAGGGAGCTATGGCTACACCTTC. The encoded protein is CAWTIGTGSYGYTF. The V gene is TRBV30, the J gene TRBJ1-2, with 9 bases that match TRBD1. Germline-derived CDR1 and CDR2 are GTSNPN and SVGIG (reference sequence). CDR3 length: 14 amino acids. Trimming removed 4 bases from V and 4 bases from J; junction bases left unmatched: 7.

The rearrangement uses TRBV30 and TRBJ2-3; 9 bases agree with TRBD1. The CDR3 covers 15 residues. With V trimmed by 4 bases and J by 6 bases, 11 bases remained unmatched. CDR1 and CDR2 from the germline V gene are GTSNPN and SVGIG (reference sequence). CDR3 loop: CAWIDGTGTFDTQYF. In nucleotides, the CDR3 is TGTGCCTGGATAGACGGGACAGGGACGTTTGATACGCAGTATTTT.

The J gene is TRBJ2-7, the V gene TRBV29-1; possible D gene TRBD1, 6 bases. CDR3 length: 11 amino acids. The ends were cut back, 4 bases at V and 2 bases at J, with 6 bases in the middle. Looked up from germline, CDR1 is SQVTM and CDR2 is ANQGSEA. In DNA form, the CDR3 reads TGCAGCGTTGGGACAGCCTACGAGCAGTACTTC. Protein product: CSVGTAYEQYF.

The CDR3 here is CASSLYLSGNTEAFF. The DNA for the CDR3 is TGTGCCAGCAGCCTATACCTTTCAGGGAACACTGAAGCTTTCTTT. The rearrangement uses TRBV9 and TRBJ1-1; no definite D call. In germline, CDR1 is SGDLS, CDR2 YYNGEE. V lost 4 bases, J lost 1 base, and 14 bases lay in between. The length of the CDR3 is 15 residues.

The V call is TRBV6-6, the J call TRBJ1-1, with D possibly being TRBD1 (5 bases). V gave up 7 bases and J gave up 1 base, with 10 bases separating them. The length of the CDR3 is 13 residues. Germline loops: CDR1 MNHNY, CDR2 SVGAGI (reference sequence). The CDR3 DNA sequence: TGTGCCAGCACGTTTGGGGGGAACACTGAAGCTTTCTTT. Its protein is CASTFGGNTEAFF.

This clone came up a few times. The chain carries TRBV7-6 and TRBJ2-2; D gene unclear. V was pared by 3 bases and J by 1 base, with 15 bases between. CDR3 length: 17 amino acids. From germline, CDR1 is SGHVS and CDR2 FNYEAQ. The CDR3 sequence: CASSFGTADWNTGELFF. The CDR3 nucleotides read TGTGCCAGCAGCTTTGGTACTGCAGACTGGAACACCGGGGAGCTGTTTTTT.

This clone has only one observation. The rearrangement links TRBV30 to TRBJ1-5; D is unresolved. Trimming took 0 bases from V and 0 from J, leaving 3 bases between them. The CDR3 contains 13 residues. Germline loops: CDR1 GTSNPN, CDR2 SVGIG (reference sequence). The CDR3 bases are TGTGCCTGGAGTGTACGTAGCAATCAGCCCCAGCATTTT. Translated: CAWSVRSNQPQHF.

The chain links TRBV4-1 to TRBJ2-1; D unresolved. The length of the CDR3 is 13 residues. Germline V gene data show CDR1 as MGHRA and CDR2 as YSYEKL. Trimming pared 1 base from V and 5 bases from J, leaving 6 bases between. The CDR3 region has the DNA TGCGCCAGCAGCCAAGGTCTTAACAATGAGCAGTTCTTC. It is translated as CASSQGLNNEQFF.

This chain connects TRBV6-5 to TRBJ2-3, with TRBD1 matching over 7 bases. CDR1 is MNHEY and CDR2 is SVGAGI in the germline V gene. This CDR3 contains 16 residues. V shed 4 bases and J 1 base; nucleotides not matched to a gene: 8. The CDR3 DNA sequence: TGTGCCAGCAGTTTCTCCTCAGACAGGGGCACAGATACGCAGTATTTT. Amino acids: CASSFSSDRGTDTQYF.

The chain combines TRBV2 with TRBJ2-2, with D perhaps given as TRBD1 or TRBD2 (5 bases each). Trimming took 8 bases from V and 4 from J, leaving 17 bases between them. The germline gives CDR1 SNHLY, CDR2 FYNNEI. This CDR3 region has 15 residues. This CDR3 reads CASGASLAPTGELFF. Written as DNA, the CDR3 is TGTGCCAGCGGGGCATCTCTAGCTCCCACCGGGGAGCTGTTTTTT.

The chain is built from TRBV5-1 and TRBJ2-7, with TRBD2 matching over 10 bases. Trimming took 1 base from V and 3 from J; bases not matched to a gene: 10. The CDR3 length is 17 residues. Germline assignment: CDR1 SGHRS and CDR2 YFSETQ. The CDR3 sequence: CASSLRAGGPVVYEQYF. The CDR3 DNA sequence: TGCGCCAGCAGCTTGCGAGCGGGAGGGCCGGTTGTCTACGAGCAGTACTTC.

This clone showed up just a few times. J is TRBJ2-2 and V is TRBV7-3, with no clear D. Trimming stripped 6 bases from V and 5 bases from J, with 10 bases between. The CDR3 is 13 residues long. Germline CDR1 and CDR2: SGHTA and FQGTGA. The CDR3 reads CASSFAPTGELFF. CDR3 DNA sequence: TGTGCCAGCAGTTTTGCCCCGACCGGGGAGCTGTTTTTT.

The chain couples TRBV4-2 to TRBJ2-1, with unresolved D. Trimming pared 7 bases from V and 0 bases from J, leaving 16 bases between. This CDR3 contains 16 residues. Germline loops: CDR1 LGHNA, CDR2 YNFKEQ. The CDR3 protein is CASTPDGWSSYNEQFF. For the CDR3, the DNA is TGTGCCAGCACCCCCGACGGGTGGAGCTCCTACAATGAGCAGTTCTTC.

This rearrangement joins TRBV19 to TRBJ2-3, with 7 bases that match TRBD2. Germline lookup yields CDR1 LNHDA and CDR2 SQIVND (reference sequence). This CDR3 contains 15 residues. Unmatched junction bases numbered 6, after V lost 6 bases and J lost 0 bases. CDR3 region: CASRPLARSTDTQYF. The CDR3 DNA sequence: TGTGCCAGTAGGCCACTAGCGCGTAGCACAGATACGCAGTATTTT.

The sample holds one count of this clone. The chain is built from TRBV27 and TRBJ2-5, with 8 bases that match TRBD2. J lost 5 bases, V lost 0 bases, and 14 bases had no gene match. This CDR3 is 18 amino acids long. CDR1 is MNHEY and CDR2 is SMNVEV in the germline V gene (reference sequence). The CDR3 spells CASSLSVTGAGAGETQYF. Written as DNA, the CDR3 is TGTGCCAGCAGTTTATCGGTAACGGGAGCGGGAGCTGGTGAGACCCAGTACTTC.

The chain combines TRBV19 with TRBJ2-3; D not resolved. This CDR3 has 13 amino acids. From germline, CDR1 is LNHDA and CDR2 SQIVND (reference sequence). The V end lost 8 bases, the J end lost 0 bases, and 9 bases lay between the germline ends. DNA of the CDR3: TGTGCCAGTCGCTTGGGGAGCACAGATACGCAGTATTTT. Amino acid sequence: CASRLGSTDTQYF.

V gene TRBV19 combines with J gene TRBJ1-1; D unresolved. The germline gives CDR1 LNHDA, CDR2 SQIVND (reference sequence). Trimming took 3 bases from V and 5 from J, leaving 13 bases between them. The CDR3 runs to 14 residues. The CDR3 sequence is CASSMKGGETEAFF. As DNA, the CDR3 is TGTGCCAGTAGTATGAAGGGAGGCGAAACTGAAGCTTTCTTT.

The sample holds one count of this clone. V gene TRBV15 combines with J gene TRBJ2-2; either TRBD1 or TRBD2 may fit D (5 bases each). Germline CDR1 and CDR2: LNHNV and YYDKDF (reference sequence). The ends were cut back, 0 bases at V and 0 bases at J, with 14 bases in the middle. The CDR3 extends over 18 amino acids. In DNA form, the CDR3 reads TGTGCCACCAGCAGAGAGGGGGTCGCGGGTTCGAACACCGGGGAGCTGTTTTTT. Translation gives CATSREGVAGSNTGELFF.

The chain has TRBV5-1 and TRBJ2-2; 9 bases agree with TRBD2. Trimming took 6 bases from V and 8 from J; bases not matched to a gene: 11. The CDR3 covers 15 residues. CDR1 is SGHRS, CDR2 YFSETQ, per germline. CDR3 in amino acids: CASTDHVAGEGELFF. Written as DNA, the CDR3 is TGCGCCAGCACAGACCATGTAGCGGGGGAAGGGGAGCTGTTTTTT.

The V gene is TRBV12-1, the J gene TRBJ2-7; TRBD2 is the table's D call and was not checked against the DNA. TRBV12-1 is described as a pseudogene. The CDR3 loop spans 12 amino acids. The CDR3 region has the DNA TGTGCCAGCAGCTTTAACTACTACGAGCAGTACTTC. Residues: CASSFNYYEQYF.

This sequence joins TRBV5-6 and TRBJ2-3, with a weak D call TRBD2 (6 bases). CDR3 length: 16 amino acids. CDR1 is SGHDT and CDR2 is YYEEEE in the germline V gene. V was shortened by 3 bases and J by 1 base, with 15 bases between the two germline ends. The CDR3 DNA is TGTGCCAGCAGCTCAGGGACTCGCAGCCGCACAGATACGCAGTATTTT. Protein sequence: CASSSGTRSRTDTQYF.

The V and J genes are TRBV15 and TRBJ2-7; 10 bases are a match to TRBD2. The CDR3 spans 16 residues. V was pared by 0 bases and J by 3 bases, with 5 bases of the junction left unmatched. Germline V gives CDR1 LNHNV, CDR2 YYDKDF (reference sequence). For the CDR3, the DNA is TGTGCCACCAGCAGAGAGGAAGGGACTAGCGTCTACGAGCAGTACTTC. Encoded protein: CATSREEGTSVYEQYF.

This sequence joins TRBV14 and TRBJ2-7; the D call may be TRBD1 or TRBD2 (5 bases each). Germline V lookup: CDR1 SGHDN, CDR2 FVKESK. V lost 2 bases, J lost 2 bases, and 19 bases lay in between. The CDR3 has 17 residues. This CDR3 reads CASSQLSRDAKAYEQYF. For the CDR3, the DNA is TGTGCCAGCAGCCAATTATCCCGGGACGCCAAGGCCTACGAGCAGTACTTC.